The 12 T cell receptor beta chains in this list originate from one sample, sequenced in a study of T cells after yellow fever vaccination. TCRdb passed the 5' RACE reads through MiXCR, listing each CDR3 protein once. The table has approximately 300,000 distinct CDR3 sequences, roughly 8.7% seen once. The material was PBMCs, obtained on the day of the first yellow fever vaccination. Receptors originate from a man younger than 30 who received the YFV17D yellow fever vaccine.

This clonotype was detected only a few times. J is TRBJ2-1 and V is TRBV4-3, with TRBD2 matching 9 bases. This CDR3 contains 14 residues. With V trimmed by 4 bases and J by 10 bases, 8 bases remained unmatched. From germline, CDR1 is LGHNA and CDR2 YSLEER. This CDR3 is CASSPTLSGREQFF. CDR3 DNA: TGCGCCAGCAGCCCGACCCTTAGCGGGAGAGAGCAGTTCTTC.

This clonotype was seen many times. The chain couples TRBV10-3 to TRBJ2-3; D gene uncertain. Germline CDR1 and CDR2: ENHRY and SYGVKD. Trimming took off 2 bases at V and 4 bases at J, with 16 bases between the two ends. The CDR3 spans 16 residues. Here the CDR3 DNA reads TGTGCCATCAGTGAGCTGGGTCAGCTCGAGTCAGATACGCAGTATTTT. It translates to CAISELGQLESDTQYF.

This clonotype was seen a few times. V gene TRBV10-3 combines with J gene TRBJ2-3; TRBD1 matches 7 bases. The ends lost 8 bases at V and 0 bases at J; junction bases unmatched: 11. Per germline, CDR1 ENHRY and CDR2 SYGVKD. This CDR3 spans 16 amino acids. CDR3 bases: TGTGCCATCGGACGTACCACAGGGGCCAGCACAGATACGCAGTATTTT. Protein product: CAIGRTTGASTDTQYF.

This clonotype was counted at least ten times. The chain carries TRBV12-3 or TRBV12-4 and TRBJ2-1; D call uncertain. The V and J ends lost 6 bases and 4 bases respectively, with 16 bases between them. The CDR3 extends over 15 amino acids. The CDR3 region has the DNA TGTGCCAGCAGACTTTCCCCGGCAATTTACAATGAGCAGTTCTTC. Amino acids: CASRLSPAIYNEQFF.

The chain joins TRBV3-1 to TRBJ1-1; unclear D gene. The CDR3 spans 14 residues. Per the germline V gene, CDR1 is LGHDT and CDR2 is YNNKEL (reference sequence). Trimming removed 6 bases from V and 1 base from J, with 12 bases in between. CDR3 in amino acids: CASSLRISNTEAFF. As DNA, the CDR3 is TGTGCCAGCAGTCTCAGGATATCGAACACTGAAGCTTTCTTT.

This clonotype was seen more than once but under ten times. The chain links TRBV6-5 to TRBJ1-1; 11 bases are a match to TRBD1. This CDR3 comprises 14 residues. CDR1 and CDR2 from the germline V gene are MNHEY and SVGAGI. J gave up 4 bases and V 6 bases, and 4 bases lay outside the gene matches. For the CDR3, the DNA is TGTGCCAGCAGACTTGGGACAGGGGGCACTGAAGCTTTCTTT. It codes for CASRLGTGGTEAFF.

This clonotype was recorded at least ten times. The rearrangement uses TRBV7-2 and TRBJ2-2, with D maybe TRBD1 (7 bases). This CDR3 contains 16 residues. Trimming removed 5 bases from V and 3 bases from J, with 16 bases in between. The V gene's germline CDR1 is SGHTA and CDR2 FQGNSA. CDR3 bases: TGTGCCAGCAGCACCTACAGGGGCGGGGACACCGGGGAGCTGTTTTTT. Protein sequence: CASSTYRGGDTGELFF.

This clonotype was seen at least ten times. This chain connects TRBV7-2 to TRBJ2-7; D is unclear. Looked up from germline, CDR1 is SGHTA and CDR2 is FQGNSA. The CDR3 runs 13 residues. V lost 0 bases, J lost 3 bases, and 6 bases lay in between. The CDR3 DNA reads TGTGCCAGCAGCTTAGCCAGATACTACGAGCAGTACTTC. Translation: CASSLARYYEQYF.

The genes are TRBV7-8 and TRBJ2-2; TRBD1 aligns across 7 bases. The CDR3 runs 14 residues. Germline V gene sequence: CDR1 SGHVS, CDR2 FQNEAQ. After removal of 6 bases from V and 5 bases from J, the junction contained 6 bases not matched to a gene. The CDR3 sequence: CASRTGQPTGELFF. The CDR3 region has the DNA TGTGCCAGCAGAACGGGACAGCCGACCGGGGAGCTGTTTTTT. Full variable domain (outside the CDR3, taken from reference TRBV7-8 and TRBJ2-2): GAGVSQSPRYKVAKRGQDVALRCDPISGHVSLFWYQQALGQGPEFLTYFQNEAQLDKSGLPSDRFFAERPEGSVSTLKIQRTQQEDSAVYLCASRTGQPTGELFFGEGSRLTVL.

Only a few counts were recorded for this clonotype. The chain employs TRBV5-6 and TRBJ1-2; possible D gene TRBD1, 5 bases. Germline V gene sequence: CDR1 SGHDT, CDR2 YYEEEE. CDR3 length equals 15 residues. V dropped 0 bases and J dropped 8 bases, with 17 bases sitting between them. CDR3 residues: CASSLEPVVGDGYTF. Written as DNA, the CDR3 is TGTGCCAGCAGCTTGGAGCCGGTAGTAGGGGACGGCTACACCTTC.

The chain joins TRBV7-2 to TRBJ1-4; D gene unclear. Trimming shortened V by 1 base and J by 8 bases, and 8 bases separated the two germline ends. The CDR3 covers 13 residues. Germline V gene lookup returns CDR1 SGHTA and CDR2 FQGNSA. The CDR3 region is CASSLDLAEKLFF. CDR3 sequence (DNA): TGTGCCAGCAGCTTAGACCTGGCGGAAAAACTGTTTTTT.

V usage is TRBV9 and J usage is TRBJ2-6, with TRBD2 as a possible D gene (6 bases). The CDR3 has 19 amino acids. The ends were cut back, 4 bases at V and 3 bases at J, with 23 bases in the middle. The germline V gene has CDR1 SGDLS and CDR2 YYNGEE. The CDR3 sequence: CASSPDSASAFYGANVLTF. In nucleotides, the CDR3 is TGTGCCAGCAGCCCCGATTCCGCTAGCGCTTTTTATGGGGCCAACGTCCTGACTTTC.